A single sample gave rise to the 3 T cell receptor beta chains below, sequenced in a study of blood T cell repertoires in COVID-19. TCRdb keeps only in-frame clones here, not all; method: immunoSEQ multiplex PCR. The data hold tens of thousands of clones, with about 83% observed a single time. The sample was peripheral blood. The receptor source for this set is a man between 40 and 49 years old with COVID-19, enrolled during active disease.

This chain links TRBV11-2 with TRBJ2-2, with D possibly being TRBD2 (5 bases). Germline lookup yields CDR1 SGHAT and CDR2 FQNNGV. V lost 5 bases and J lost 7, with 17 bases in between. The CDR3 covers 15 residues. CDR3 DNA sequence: TGTGCCAGCAGCAACCCAACTAGTACCATCGGGGAGCTGTTTTTT. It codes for CASSNPTSTIGELFF.

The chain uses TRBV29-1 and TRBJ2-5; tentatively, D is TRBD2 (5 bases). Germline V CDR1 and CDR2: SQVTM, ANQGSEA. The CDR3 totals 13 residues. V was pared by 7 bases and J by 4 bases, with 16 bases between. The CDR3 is CSAVREVPETQYF. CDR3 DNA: TGCAGCGCCGTACGGGAAGTCCCAGAGACCCAGTACTTC.

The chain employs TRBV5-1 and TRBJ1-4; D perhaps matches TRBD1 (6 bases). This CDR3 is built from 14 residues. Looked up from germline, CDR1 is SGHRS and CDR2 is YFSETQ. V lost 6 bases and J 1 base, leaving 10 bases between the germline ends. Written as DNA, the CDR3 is TGCGCCAGCAACCAAGGGGGAACTAATGAAAAACTGTTTTTT. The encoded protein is CASNQGGTNEKLFF.